This passage covers 32 T cell receptor beta chains from one sample sequenced in a study of blood T cell repertoires in COVID-19. Measured with immunoSEQ multiplex PCR; TCRdb has only the in-frame clones, and not every one. The sample gives around 370,000 clones, around 87% of which show up once; about 6% is in the top ten. Material: peripheral blood. The receptors were gathered from a woman in her fifties or sixties with COVID-19, enrolled during active disease.

The chain has TRBV19 and TRBJ2-3; 10 bases are shared with TRBD2. CDR1 is LNHDA, CDR2 SQIVND, per germline (reference sequence). The CDR3 totals 15 residues. After removal of 8 bases from V and 2 bases from J, the junction contained 7 bases not matched to a gene. CDR3: CASRLAGTITDTQYF. In DNA form, the CDR3 reads TGTGCCAGTCGACTAGCGGGCACAATCACAGATACGCAGTATTTT.

The rearrangement joins TRBV30 to TRBJ1-5; the match to TRBD1 covers 7 bases. This CDR3 is built from 14 residues. The V segment lost 1 base and the J segment 4 bases; nucleotides outside the gene matches: 4. CDR1 GTSNPN and CDR2 SVGIG come from the germline V gene (reference sequence). Here the CDR3 reads CAWSAGQRNQPQHF. The CDR3, as DNA: TGTGCCTGGAGTGCGGGACAGCGAAATCAGCCCCAGCATTTT.

This chain connects TRBV19 to TRBJ2-7, with D maybe TRBD2 (7 bases). This CDR3 contains 15 residues. Per germline, CDR1 LNHDA and CDR2 SQIVND (reference sequence). V dropped 2 bases and J dropped 4 bases, with 15 bases sitting between them. The CDR3 region is CASSIRGGPGYEQYF. CDR3 coding DNA: TGTGCCAGTAGTATAAGGGGGGGGCCGGGGTACGAGCAGTACTTC.

The chain has TRBV7-3 and TRBJ1-1; 10 bases match TRBD1. Germline V gene sequence: CDR1 SGHTA, CDR2 FQGTGA. The CDR3 sequence is 13 residues long. V gave up 5 bases and J gave up 7 bases; unmatched junction bases: 4. DNA for the CDR3: TGTGCCAGCAGCCGGGACAGGGGAGGTGAAGCTTTCTTT. Protein: CASSRDRGGEAFF.

The chain has TRBV11-2 and TRBJ1-4; the match to TRBD1 covers 9 bases. Trimming cost V 3 bases and J 8 bases; bases outside gene matches: 7. The length of the CDR3 is 15 residues. From germline, CDR1 is SGHAT and CDR2 FQNNGV. The CDR3 sequence: CASSLNRGRREKLFF. In DNA, the CDR3 is TGTGCCAGCAGCTTGAACAGGGGGCGCAGAGAAAAACTGTTTTTT.

This clone has a single count. The gene calls are TRBV6-5 and TRBJ2-7; TRBD2 matches at 8 bases. Germline CDR1 is MNHEY and CDR2 is SVGAGI. The CDR3 covers 14 residues. Unmatched junction bases numbered 4, after V lost 2 bases and J lost 4 bases. The CDR3 is CASSYGLAPYEQYF. The CDR3 DNA reads TGTGCCAGCAGTTACGGACTAGCCCCTTACGAGCAGTACTTC.

J is TRBJ1-2 and V is TRBV4-1, with a possible D match to TRBD1 (5 bases). The germline V gene encodes CDR1 MGHRA and CDR2 YSYEKL. This CDR3 is 14 amino acids long. V lost 4 bases to trimming and J lost 12 bases, with 21 bases between them. The CDR3 reads CASSRAGSGRGDTF. The CDR3 bases are TGCGCCAGCAGCCGAGCCGGCAGCGGGAGGGGAGACACCTTC.

The J gene is TRBJ1-2, the V gene TRBV5-1; D remains ambiguous. This CDR3 has 13 amino acids. CDR1 SGHRS and CDR2 YFSETQ come from the germline V gene. V lost 0 bases, J lost 4 bases, and 7 bases lay in between. The chain's CDR3 is CASSLVGAYGYTF. The CDR3 nucleotides are TGCGCCAGCAGCTTGGTTGGAGCCTATGGCTACACCTTC.

The chain is built from TRBV7-9 and TRBJ2-5; TRBD2 matches at 13 bases. The germline gives CDR1 SEHNR, CDR2 FQNEAQ (reference sequence). The V gene end was trimmed by 5 bases and the J gene end by 3 bases; junction bases not matched to a gene: 3. This CDR3 has 15 amino acids. This CDR3 reads CASSEGLAGKETQYF. CDR3 sequence (DNA): TGTGCCAGCAGCGAGGGACTAGCGGGAAAAGAGACCCAGTACTTC.

The genes are TRBV5-1 and TRBJ2-5; maybe TRBD2 (5 bases). Germline CDR1 and CDR2: SGHRS and YFSETQ. The CDR3 is made up of 13 amino acids. Between the trimmed V and J ends, which lost 0 bases and 3 bases, there was a span of 6 bases. The CDR3 sequence: CASSLGLKETQYF. CDR3 bases: TGCGCCAGCAGCTTGGGACTAAAAGAGACCCAGTACTTC.

This clone was found once. This chain joins TRBV7-2 and TRBJ2-3; perhaps TRBD2 as D (7 bases). This CDR3 is built from 12 residues. Trimming left V 6 bases short and J 4 bases short, with 8 bases between. Germline CDR1 is SGHTA and CDR2 is FQGNSA. The DNA of the CDR3 is TGTGCCAGCAGAGGGGGGGCAGATACGCAGTATTTT. It codes for CASRGGADTQYF.

The gene calls are TRBV7-9 and TRBJ1-3, with D possibly TRBD1 on 6 matching bases. CDR1 and CDR2 (germline): SEHNR, FQNEAQ (reference sequence). Trimming took off 1 base at V and 5 bases at J, with 9 bases between the two ends. CDR3 length equals 14 residues. The CDR3 DNA follows: TGTGCCAGCAGCTTAGAGGGGGTACGAAACACCATATATTTT. This gives the protein CASSLEGVRNTIYF.

This clone is a singleton in its sample. The CDR3 loop reads CASSTGRITYEQYF. The CDR3 DNA sequence: TGTGCCAGTAGTACAGGCAGGATCACGTACGAGCAGTACTTC. This chain links TRBV19 with TRBJ2-7, with D hard to call. Trimming cost V 4 bases and J 4 bases, with 14 bases left between them. CDR1 LNHDA and CDR2 SQIVND come from the germline V gene (reference sequence). There are 14 residues in the CDR3.

V usage is TRBV5-1 and J usage is TRBJ2-3, with 8 bases that match TRBD1. This CDR3 region has 15 residues. Germline loops: CDR1 SGHRS, CDR2 YFSETQ. V shed 4 bases, J shed 0 bases, and the junction held 4 bases outside the gene matches. The DNA for the CDR3 is TGCGCCAGCAGCCACGACAGGGGCAGCACAGATACGCAGTATTTT. Translating it yields CASSHDRGSTDTQYF.

The rearrangement uses TRBV10-2 and TRBJ1-5; no reliable D call. Germline lookup yields CDR1 WSHSY and CDR2 SAAADI. The CDR3 runs to 13 residues. V lost 7 bases and J lost 3, with 10 bases in between. The CDR3 here is CASTDRYNQPQHF. Written as DNA, the CDR3 is TGCGCCAGCACCGATAGATACAATCAGCCCCAGCATTTT.

This chain links TRBV5-5 with TRBJ2-7; 14 bases match TRBD2. The CDR3 totals 18 residues. Unmatched junction bases numbered 9, after V lost 4 bases and J lost 0 bases. The germline V gene encodes CDR1 SGHKS and CDR2 YYEKEE (reference sequence). The CDR3 bases are TGTGCCAGCAGCCGGACTAGCGGGAGGCCTAGGAGCTCCTACGAGCAGTACTTC. Its protein product is CASSRTSGRPRSSYEQYF.

There are a few counts of this clone. The chain uses TRBV19 and TRBJ2-2, with 9 bases aligning to TRBD2. The length of the CDR3 is 17 residues. Losses at the gene ends were 1 base for V and 7 bases for J; bases not matched to a gene: 10. Germline CDR1 and CDR2: LNHDA and SQIVND (reference sequence). The CDR3 loop is CASSIALAGPTGGELFF. The CDR3 coding sequence is TGTGCCAGTAGTATAGCCCTAGCGGGACCCACGGGCGGGGAGCTGTTTTTT.

Note on this clone: At one boundary the junction diverges from the germline segment, which might be a read error. CDR3 sequence (DNA): TGTGCCAGTAGTATCGGTAAAAACTACGGCTTC. This translates into CASSIGKNYGF. The V gene is TRBV19, the J gene TRBJ1-2, with D unresolved. This CDR3 contains 11 residues. The V gene's germline CDR1 is LNHDA and CDR2 SQIVND (reference sequence).

This chain uses TRBV23-1 with TRBJ2-2, with 10 bases aligning to TRBD1. TRBV23-1 carries the ORF label, with uncertain function. This CDR3 contains 18 residues. The V and J ends lost 4 bases and 4 bases, in that order; junction bases with no gene match: 12. CDR3 coding DNA: TGCGCCAGCAGTCGCCCCAGACCGGGACAGGGGATCACCGGGGAGCTGTTTTTT. Its translation: CASSRPRPGQGITGELFF.

The chain combines TRBV4-1 with TRBJ2-1; TRBD2 matches at 9 bases. V lost 0 bases and J lost 8; bases outside the gene matches: 8. The CDR3 is 16 amino acids. Germline V lookup: CDR1 MGHRA, CDR2 YSYEKL. CDR3 residues: CASSQETAGGPHEQFF. In nucleotides, the CDR3 is TGCGCCAGCAGCCAAGAAACGGCGGGAGGGCCGCATGAGCAGTTCTTC.

The gene calls are TRBV15 and TRBJ1-4; the D is unclear. V lost 2 bases and J 0 bases, leaving 7 bases between the germline ends. The CDR3 is 15 residues long. In germline, CDR1 is LNHNV, CDR2 YYDKDF (reference sequence). The CDR3 DNA reads TGTGCCACCAGCAGACCGGAGGCAACTAATGAAAAACTGTTTTTT. This gives the protein CATSRPEATNEKLFF.

This clone was observed a few times. V gene TRBV18 combines with J gene TRBJ2-7; 8 nucleotides agree with TRBD1. The CDR3 extends over 15 amino acids. Trimming removed 2 bases from V and 4 bases from J; junction bases left unmatched: 7. Germline V gene lookup returns CDR1 KGHSH and CDR2 LQKENI. The CDR3 region has the DNA TGTGCCAGCTCACCAAGGCAGGGGGCATCGTACGAGCAGTACTTC. Encoded protein: CASSPRQGASYEQYF. Full variable domain (rest looked up from reference TRBV18 and TRBJ2-7): NAGVMQNPRHLVRRRGQEARLRCSPMKGHSHVYWYRQLPEEGLKFMVYLQKENIIDESGMPKERFSAEFPKEGPSILRIQQVVRGDSAAYFCASSPRQGASYEQYFGPGTRLTVT.

The V call is TRBV6-4, the J call TRBJ2-5; 9 nucleotides match TRBD1. This CDR3 contains 15 residues. J was trimmed by 5 bases and V by 5 bases; bases with no gene match: 9. CDR1 MRHNA and CDR2 SNTAGT come from the germline V gene. The CDR3 protein is CASSKSGTGFETQYF. In nucleotides, the CDR3 is TGTGCCAGCAGTAAATCCGGGACAGGGTTTGAGACCCAGTACTTC.

The chain couples TRBV27 to TRBJ2-2; 7 bases line up with TRBD1. CDR1 and CDR2 from the germline V gene are MNHEY and SMNVEV (reference sequence). V shed 7 bases, J shed 7 bases, and the junction held 18 bases outside the gene matches. This CDR3 comprises 17 residues. DNA for the CDR3: TGTGCCAGCACCCCACTAGGTAGGGGGCGCTTGAGCGGGGAGCTGTTTTTT. It is translated as CASTPLGRGRLSGELFF.

This sequence joins TRBV5-1 and TRBJ2-2; D remains ambiguous. There are 17 residues in the CDR3. V was cut by 2 bases and J by 0 bases, with 14 bases left in between. Germline V lookup: CDR1 SGHRS, CDR2 YFSETQ. This CDR3 is CASSFTPSTSNTGELFF. The CDR3 DNA follows: TGCGCCAGCAGCTTCACTCCGAGTACTTCGAACACCGGGGAGCTGTTTTTT.

V usage is TRBV3-1 (or the pseudogene TRBV3-2) and J usage is TRBJ2-3; 8 nucleotides align to TRBD2. From germline, CDR1 is LGHDT and CDR2 YNNKEL (reference sequence). The ends lost 4 bases at V and 3 bases at J; junction bases unmatched: 6. The CDR3 contains 15 residues. As DNA, the CDR3 is TGTGCCAGCAGCCCCAGCGGGAGAATTACAGATACGCAGTATTTT. Protein product: CASSPSGRITDTQYF.

The chain employs TRBV24-1 and TRBJ2-5; maybe TRBD1 (5 bases). Trimming pared 4 bases from V and 4 bases from J, leaving 9 bases between. The CDR3 runs 13 residues. The V gene's germline CDR1 is KGHDR and CDR2 SFDVKD. The DNA of the CDR3 is TGTGCCACCAGTGAGGCAGGGCGAGAGACCCAGTACTTC. Translation gives CATSEAGRETQYF.

The genes are TRBV5-8 and TRBJ2-5; 8 positions agree with TRBD1. Germline-derived CDR1 and CDR2 are SGHTS and YDEGEE. The V segment lost 3 bases and the J segment 3 bases; nucleotides outside the gene matches: 7. This CDR3 is built from 15 residues. This CDR3 reads CASSSTDRGEETQYF. The CDR3 coding sequence is TGTGCCAGCAGCTCCACCGACAGGGGAGAAGAGACCCAGTACTTC.

The chain links TRBV29-1 to TRBJ1-1; D not certain. This CDR3 is 12 amino acids long. Trimming took 6 bases from V and 0 from J, leaving 8 bases between them. Germline V gene lookup returns CDR1 SQVTM and CDR2 ANQGSEA. The CDR3 protein is CSVTIMNTEAFF. The CDR3 bases are TGCAGCGTCACTATCATGAACACTGAAGCTTTCTTT.

V is TRBV19 and J is TRBJ1-5, with TRBD1 as a possible D gene (6 bases). Looked up from germline, CDR1 is LNHDA and CDR2 is SQIVND (reference sequence). The CDR3 is made up of 15 amino acids. The germline V and J ends were trimmed by 6 bases and 4 bases, with 16 bases remaining between them. CDR3 DNA: TGTGCCAGTAGAGAGCCCCGGGACATGAATCAGCCCCAGCATTTT. This translates into CASREPRDMNQPQHF.

The gene calls are TRBV7-7 and TRBJ2-6; D might be TRBD1 (8 bases). Germline V CDR1 and CDR2: SSHAT, FNYEAQ (reference sequence). Trimming pared 5 bases from V and 0 bases from J, leaving 20 bases between. The CDR3 totals 19 residues. The CDR3 coding sequence is TGTGCCAGCAGCCCAGACAGGGGACTAATGAACTCTGGGGCCAACGTCCTGACTTTC. This encodes CASSPDRGLMNSGANVLTF.

This clone was seen a single time. The rearrangement joins TRBV24-1 to TRBJ2-1; perhaps TRBD1 as D (5 bases). Germline CDR1 is KGHDR and CDR2 is SFDVKD. This CDR3 contains 13 residues. The V end lost 0 bases, the J end lost 7 bases, and 6 bases lay between the germline ends. The CDR3 DNA is TGTGCCACCAGTGATTTGAAGGGGAATGAGCAGTTCTTC. Translating gives CATSDLKGNEQFF.